This TCR beta chain came from a study of T cell responses to AZD1222 COVID-19 vaccine. Findings and limits, study-wide: Donors in the cohort were predominantly white British and more often female, and clonal diversity was possibly underestimated. Unmutated regions of variants are reportedly targeted by nearly half of spike-specific TCRs.

Generated by immunoSEQ multiplex PCR, the TCRdb table keeps only in-frame clones and is missing some. Among 95,000 to 150,000 clones listed, around 86% were seen once. Notes on this clone: Antigen unknown.

CDR1 is SNHLY and CDR2 is FYNNEI in the germline V gene. V shed 8 bases and J shed 4 bases, with 9 bases lying between them. The CDR3 is made up of 12 amino acids. The sequence came from an adult in good health. Sequenced material: peripheral blood, taken on day 0 of AZD1222 vaccination. This chain connects TRBV2 to TRBJ1-5; D may be TRBD1 (5 bases). This chain's CDR3 is CASAGVNQPQHF. The CDR3 region has the DNA TGTGCCAGCGCGGGGGTAAATCAGCCCCAGCATTTT.